This record covers a single TCR beta chain. Its antigen is not identified. This sample is part of a study of shared clonotypes between healthy human individuals. The wider study: Every donor yielded three CD4 naive, three CD4 memory, two CD8 naive and one CD8 memory plate.

Study outcomes and limitations: When naive CD4 clonotypes were compared across a few donors, about 4.8% were shared.

CDR1 is MGHRA and CDR2 is YSYEKL in the germline V gene. V was pared by 0 bases and J by 10 bases, with 10 bases between. The CDR3 runs 13 residues. Original processing notes: ImmunoSEQ output lacked quality scores and full-length reads, limiting matched filtering. Here immunoSEQ multiplex PCR was the method, and the copy in TCRdb shows in-frame clones only, minus some. That table supplies the V and J calls and clone size; D and trimming were determined from the DNA. This sample has hundreds of thousands of clones; 97% occur once, and the top ten carry around 0.057%. The clonotype originates from a woman in her twenties or thirties in good health. This rearrangement joins TRBV4-1 to TRBJ2-4; possibly TRBD1 for D (5 bases). Sequenced sample: naive CD4+ T cells sorted from blood. Subset denoted: CD45RA+ positively selected. In DNA, the CDR3 is TGCGCCAGCAGCCAAGAAATACAGGTTATTCAGTACTTC. Translation: CASSQEIQVIQYF.